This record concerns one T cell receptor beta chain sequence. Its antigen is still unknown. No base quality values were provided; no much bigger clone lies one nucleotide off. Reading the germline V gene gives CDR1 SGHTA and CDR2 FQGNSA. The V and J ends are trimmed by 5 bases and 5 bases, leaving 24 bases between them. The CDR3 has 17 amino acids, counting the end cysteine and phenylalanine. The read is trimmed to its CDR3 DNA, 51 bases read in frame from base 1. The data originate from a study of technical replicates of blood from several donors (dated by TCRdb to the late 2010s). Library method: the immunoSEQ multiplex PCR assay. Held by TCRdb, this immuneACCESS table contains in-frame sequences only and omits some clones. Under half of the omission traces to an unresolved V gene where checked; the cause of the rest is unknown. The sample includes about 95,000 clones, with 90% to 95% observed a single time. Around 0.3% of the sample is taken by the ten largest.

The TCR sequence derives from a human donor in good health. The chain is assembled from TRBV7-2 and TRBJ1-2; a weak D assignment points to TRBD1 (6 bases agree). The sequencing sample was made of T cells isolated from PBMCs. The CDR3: CASSQEGRGQLQYGYTF. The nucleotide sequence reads TGTGCCAGCAGCCAAGAAGGTCGAGGACAGCTGCAGTATGGCTACACCTTC.